A selection of T cell receptor beta chains follows, all from one sample in a study of T cells after yellow fever vaccination. TCRdb independently ran MiXCR on the 5' RACE reads; one entry per CDR3 protein. The sample yields a few hundred thousand distinct CDR3 sequences, around 6.8% seen once. The sample here was PBMCs, taken 35 to 50 days after the first yellow fever vaccination. The receptors stem from a man between 18 and 29 years old who received the YFV17D yellow fever vaccine. The CDR3 runs from the conserved cysteine through the conserved F or W.

v_call	j_call	cdr3_aa
TRBV5-1	TRBJ1-6	CASSLGPGGHSPLHF
TRBV25-1	TRBJ2-7	CASSDSLYEQYF
TRBV2	TRBJ1-6	CASQDGPASPLHF
TRBV27	TRBJ1-5	CASRLQGVNQPQHF
TRBV11-2	TRBJ2-1	CASSLEPGYGNEQFF
TRBV5-1	TRBJ1-1	CASSWGLATEAFF
TRBV11-2	TRBJ1-1	CASSLDGGYNTEAFF
TRBV5-1	TRBJ1-3	CASSRDGGNTIYF
TRBV7-6	TRBJ2-2	CASSLGLAGGNTGELFF
TRBV19	TRBJ2-6	CASRESGANVLTF
TRBV2	TRBJ1-6	CAGQTDNSPLHF
TRBV10-3	TRBJ2-5	CAIRGLAYQETQYF
TRBV12-3/TRBV12-4	TRBJ2-3	CASSSRLARDTQYF
TRBV12-3/TRBV12-4	TRBJ2-5	CASSPGAAGTQYF
TRBV10-3	TRBJ2-3	CAISGAHREKNTQYF
TRBV19	TRBJ2-5	CASRLAGAETQYF
TRBV5-1	TRBJ1-6	CASSLRANRDSYNSPLHF
TRBV6-5	TRBJ2-2	CASSYSGLAGISGELFF